A selection of T cell receptor beta chains follows, all from one sample in a study of technical replicates of blood from a few donors. The assay was immunoSEQ multiplex PCR, and TCRdb's table has in-frame clones only and misses some. The sample has about 83,000 clones, about 91% seen once. What was sequenced was T cells isolated from PBMCs. These receptors were collected from a human donor in good health. CDR3s include the opening cysteine and the closing phenylalanine or tryptophan. A D gene is named only where the DNA matches it firmly. The size field is filled for only some rows; it gives once, few, many or a size class.

TRBJ2-3 | - | - | TRBV9 | TGTGCCAGCAGCGTAGGTTCCCGGGAAGGAGATACGCAGTATTTT | CASSVGSREGDTQYF
TRBJ1-1 | - | - | TRBV5-6 | TGTGCCAGCAGCTTGCCCCGAGCTGAAGCTTTCTTT | CASSLPRAEAFF
TRBJ1-1 | once | TRBD1 | TRBV4-1 | TGCGCCAGCAGCCAAGATGGATGGGACAGGGGAAACCCCTTGAACACTGAAGCTTTCTTT | CASSQDGWDRGNPLNTEAFF
TRBJ2-1 | - | - | TRBV2 | TGTGCCAGCAGTGTAGGGAGCAGGTACAATGAGCAGTTCTTC | CASSVGSRYNEQFF
TRBJ2-7 | - | - | TRBV6-5 | TGTGCCAGCAGTACGGGCTACGAGCAGTACTTC | CASSTGYEQYF
TRBJ1-1 | - | TRBD1 | TRBV7-9 | TGTGCCAGCAGCCTTGACAGGGGGCAGGCTTTCTTT | CASSLDRGQAFF
TRBJ1-4 | - | TRBD1 | TRBV28 | TGTGCCAGCAGTTTACCCGGGACAGGTGCCGAAAAACTGTTTTTT | CASSLPGTGAEKLFF
TRBJ2-7 | - | TRBD2 | TRBV10-3 | TGTGCCATCAGTGAGCCCGGGGACTATTCCTACGAGCAGTACTTC | CAISEPGDYSYEQYF
TRBJ1-6 | - | - | TRBV7-3 | TGTGCCAGCAGCTTAAACAGAGTCTCGTCCTATAATTCACCCCTCCACTTT | CASSLNRVSSYNSPLHF
TRBJ2-7 | - | TRBD2 | TRBV27 | TGTGCCAGCAGTTTAGGGACTAGCGGCTACGAGCAGTACTTC | CASSLGTSGYEQYF
TRBJ2-3 | - | - | TRBV7-9 | TGTGCCAGCAGCTCTCCCGGCGGAAGCACAGATACGCAGTATTTT | CASSSPGGSTDTQYF
TRBJ2-5 | - | TRBD2 | TRBV5-1 | TGCGCCAGCAGCTTGGGGGGGGACGGATGGACTAGCGGTCCCCGGGGGACCCAGTACTTC | CASSLGGDGWTSGPRGTQYF
TRBJ2-5 | - | TRBD2 | TRBV9 | TGTGCCAGCAGCGTGACTAGCGGGATGGGTCAAGAGACCCAGTACTTC | CASSVTSGMGQETQYF
TRBJ2-7 | - | TRBD1 | TRBV7-9 | TGTGCCAGCAGCTCTCCCCCTTCAGGGGGATTCGAGTACGAGCAGTACTTC | CASSSPPSGGFEYEQYF
TRBJ1-2 | - | - | TRBV2 | TGTGCCAGCAGTGATCGAGGTTATGGCTACACCTTC | CASSDRGYGYTF
TRBJ1-2 | - | TRBD1 | TRBV27 | TGTGCCAGCAGTTTATCCCAGGGGGCTTACTATGGCTACACCTTC | CASSLSQGAYYGYTF
TRBJ2-2 | - | - | TRBV27 | TGTGCCAGCAGTTTTGAGGGCGGGGAGCTGTTTTTT | CASSFEGGELFF
TRBJ1-1 | - | TRBD1 | TRBV5-1 | TGCGCCAGCAGCTTGGGACAGGGGGCCACTGAAGCTTTCTTT | CASSLGQGATEAFF
TRBJ2-1 | - | TRBD2 | TRBV2 | TGTGCCAGCAGTGGGCGGTACAGCGGGATTTACAATGAGCAGTTCTTC | CASSGRYSGIYNEQFF
TRBJ1-2 | - | - | TRBV11-1 | TGTGCCAGCACCCCCGCAACAGGGACCTATGGCTACACCTTC | CASTPATGTYGYTF
TRBJ2-2 | - | - | TRBV4-1 | TGCGCCAGCAGCCAAGAACAGACGAACACCGGGGAGCTGTTTTTT | CASSQEQTNTGELFF
TRBJ1-2 | many | TRBD1 | TRBV27 | TGTGCCAGCAGTGAGGACAGGGTTTATGGCTACACCTTC | CASSEDRVYGYTF
TRBJ1-1 | - | - | TRBV7-8 | TGTGCCAGCAGCCCCGACGGGAGGACTGAAGCTTTCTTT | CASSPDGRTEAFF
TRBJ1-1 | once | - | TRBV6-5 | TGTGCCAGCAGTTACTCCAGGAACACTGAAGCTTTCTTT | CASSYSRNTEAFF
TRBJ2-7 | - | - | TRBV6-1 | TGTGCCAGCAGGAAGGATTATCTAGACTCCTACGAGCAGTACTTC | CASRKDYLDSYEQYF
TRBJ2-1 | - | TRBD2 | TRBV11-3 | TGTGCCAGCAGCTCTAGCGGGGGGGCTAATGAGCAGTTCTTC | CASSSSGGANEQFF
TRBJ1-6 | once | TRBD1 | TRBV5-1 | TGCGCCAGCAGCCCGGAGTCCGGCAGGGGGTTTTCACCCCTCCACTTT | CASSPESGRGFSPLHF
TRBJ2-7 | - | - | TRBV7-9 | TGTGCCAGCAGCCTGGACACCTACGAGCAGTACTTC | CASSLDTYEQYF
TRBJ1-6 | - | TRBD1 | TRBV5-1 | TGCGCCAGCAGCTTGGAACAGGGGGCGAATTCACCCCTCCACTTT | CASSLEQGANSPLHF
TRBJ2-7 | - | TRBD1 | TRBV19 | TGTGCCAGTAGTACACGACAGGGGACCTACGAGCAGTACTTC | CASSTRQGTYEQYF
TRBJ2-2 | - | - | TRBV7-9 | TGTGCCAGCACCCCGGAAGGGAGGAACACCGGGGAGCTGTTTTTT | CASTPEGRNTGELFF
TRBJ1-2 | - | - | TRBV4-1 | TGCGCCAGCAGCCAAGATGGGCAGGGTGGTAACTATGGCTACACCTTC | CASSQDGQGGNYGYTF
TRBJ1-5 | - | - | TRBV6-1 | TGTGCCAGCAAGGGGAGGGGGATCCCGAATCAGCCCCAGCATTTT | CASKGRGIPNQPQHF
TRBJ2-7 | - | - | TRBV5-6 | TGTGCCAGCAGCTCTTTCGACACCTACGAGCAGTACTTC | CASSSFDTYEQYF
TRBJ1-6 | - | - | TRBV11-3 | TGTGCCAGCAGCTTAGGAGCCCTGAGTTATTCACCCCTCCACTTT | CASSLGALSYSPLHF
TRBJ1-6 | many | TRBD1 | TRBV6-1 | TGTGCCACCCAGGACAGGGATAATTCACCCCTCCACTTT | CATQDRDNSPLHF
TRBJ1-1 | few | - | TRBV28 | TGTGCCAGCAGTTTATGGGGAGGCACTGAAGCTTTCTTT | CASSLWGGTEAFF
TRBJ2-1 | - | - | TRBV15 | TGTGCCACCAGCAGAGGGTCCGGACACCACTACAATGAGCAGTTCTTC | CATSRGSGHHYNEQFF
TRBJ1-1 | - | - | TRBV5-1 | TGCGCCAGCAGCCCTGCTATTATTCGACAGGCCGGCGGCACTGAAGCTTTCTTT | CASSPAIIRQAGGTEAFF
TRBJ2-3 | once | TRBD2 | TRBV5-1 | TGCGCCAGCAGCTCGGGACTAGTGACAGATACGCAGTATTTT | CASSSGLVTDTQYF
TRBJ1-1 | - | - | TRBV4-1 | TGCGCCAGCAGCGAAGCAGGGACTGAAGCTTTCTTT | CASSEAGTEAFF
TRBJ2-7 | - | TRBD2 | TRBV4-1 | TGCGCCAGCAGCCAAGACCGTGGGCCTAGCGGGAGTCTTTACGAGCAGTACTTC | CASSQDRGPSGSLYEQYF
TRBJ2-5 | - | - | TRBV27 | TGTGCCAGCAGTCCCACCCACGGACTCGAAAAAGAGACCCAGTACTTC | CASSPTHGLEKETQYF
TRBJ1-2 | - | TRBD1 | TRBV10-3 | TGTGCCATCAGTGATAGGGACAGGGGGACCTATGGCTACACCTTC | CAISDRDRGTYGYTF
TRBJ1-3 | - | TRBD1 | TRBV4-2 | TGTGCCAGCAGCCAATCACGACAGGGTAGTGGAAACACCATATATTTT | CASSQSRQGSGNTIYF
TRBJ2-3 | - | - | TRBV5-1 | TGCGCCAGCAGCTTGGCCGGGACTAGCACAGATACGCAGTATTTT | CASSLAGTSTDTQYF
TRBJ1-1 | - | TRBD1 | TRBV9 | TGTGCCAGCAGCGCGGGACAGGTTGAAGCTTTCTTT | CASSAGQVEAFF
TRBJ1-1 | - | - | TRBV4-2 | TGTGCCAGCAGCCAACCAAGCGGTATGAACACTGAAGCTTTCTTT | CASSQPSGMNTEAFF
TRBJ1-4 | - | - | TRBV7-9 | TGTGCCAGCAGCTTAGCGCAATCACTGGTTTGGGAAAAACTGTTTTTT | CASSLAQSLVWEKLFF
TRBJ1-6 | - | - | TRBV5-1 | TGCGCCAGCAGCTTGGCAAAAACCCCGGGAAATAATTCACCCCTCCACTTT | CASSLAKTPGNNSPLHF
TRBJ2-2 | - | - | TRBV7-9 | TGTGCCAGCAGCTTAGCCAGCGCCACCGGGGAGCTGTTTTTT | CASSLASATGELFF
TRBJ2-5 | - | TRBD1 | TRBV9 | TGTGCCAGCAGCGCGACGCGGGACAGGGGACCAACCTTCCAAGAGACCCAGTACTTC | CASSATRDRGPTFQETQYF
TRBJ2-7 | - | - | TRBV14 | TGTGCCAGCAGCCCCATCCCCACTTCCTACGAGCAGTACTTC | CASSPIPTSYEQYF